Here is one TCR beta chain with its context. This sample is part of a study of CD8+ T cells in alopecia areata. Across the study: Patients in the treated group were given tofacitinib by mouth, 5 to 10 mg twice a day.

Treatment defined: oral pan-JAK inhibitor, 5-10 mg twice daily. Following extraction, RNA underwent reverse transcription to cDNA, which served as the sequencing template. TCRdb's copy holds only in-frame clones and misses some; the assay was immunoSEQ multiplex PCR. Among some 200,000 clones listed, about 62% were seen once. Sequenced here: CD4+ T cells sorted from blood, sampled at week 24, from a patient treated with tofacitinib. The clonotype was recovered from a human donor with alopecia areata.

Written as DNA, the CDR3 is TGTGCCAGCGGGCCCAAAAGCGGGAGGAAGGTTGAGCAGTTCTTC. It translates to CASGPKSGRKVEQFF. This chain uses TRBV6-5 with TRBJ2-1; 9 bases align to TRBD2. With 8 bases clipped from V and 9 bases from J, the junction kept 14 bases outside the gene matches. CDR1 is MNHEY, CDR2 SVGAGI, per germline. This CDR3 spans 15 amino acids.